This T cell receptor (beta chain) was captured in a study of beta chain features in type 1 diabetes. The investigators reverse transcribed all of the isolated RNA, so they sequenced expressed TCRB transcripts. TCRdb's table, derived via immunoSEQ multiplex PCR, lists solely in-frame clones and lacks some. The sample records about 400,000 clones, around an eighth being singletons. This clone appeared a few times. The sample was naive CD4+ T cells from blood. This receptor was identified in a man between 18 and 29 years old in good health.

The CDR3 DNA reads as TGTGCCAGCAGTGTGGAGGGGTTCACCGGGGAGCTGTTTTTT. Amino acids: CASSVEGFTGELFF. The rearrangement joins TRBV6-4 to TRBJ2-2; perhaps TRBD2 as D (6 bases). Trimming took off 4 bases at V and 4 bases at J, with 10 bases between the two ends. Looked up from germline, CDR1 is MRHNA and CDR2 is SNTAGT. CDR3 length: 14 residues.